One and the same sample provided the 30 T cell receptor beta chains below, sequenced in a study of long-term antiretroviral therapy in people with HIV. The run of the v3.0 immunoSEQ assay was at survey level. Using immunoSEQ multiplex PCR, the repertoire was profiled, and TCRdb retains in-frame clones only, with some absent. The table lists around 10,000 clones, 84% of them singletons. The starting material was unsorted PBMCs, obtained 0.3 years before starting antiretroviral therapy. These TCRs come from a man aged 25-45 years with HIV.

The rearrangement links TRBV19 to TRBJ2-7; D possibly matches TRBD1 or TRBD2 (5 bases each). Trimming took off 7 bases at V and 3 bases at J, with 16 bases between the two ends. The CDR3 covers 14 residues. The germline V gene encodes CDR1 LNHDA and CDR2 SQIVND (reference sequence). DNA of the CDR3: TGTGCCAGTACGCCGGGACCGAACCTCTACGAGCAGTACTTC. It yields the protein CASTPGPNLYEQYF.

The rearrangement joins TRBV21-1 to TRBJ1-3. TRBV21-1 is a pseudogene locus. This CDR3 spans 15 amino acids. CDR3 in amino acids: CASSKAHPSGNTIYF. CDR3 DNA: TGTGCCAGCAGCAAAGCGCATCCGAGTGGAAACACCATATATTTT.

The CDR3 DNA reads as TGTGCCAGCAGCTTGAGAGGGTGGGGTTATGACACTGAAGCTTTCTTT. This sequence encodes CASSLRGWGYDTEAFF. The J gene is TRBJ1-1, the V gene TRBV5-5; D gene unclear. CDR3 length equals 16 residues. Germline assignment: CDR1 SGHKS and CDR2 YYEKEE (reference sequence). Trimming took off 1 base at V and 3 bases at J, with 16 bases between the two ends.

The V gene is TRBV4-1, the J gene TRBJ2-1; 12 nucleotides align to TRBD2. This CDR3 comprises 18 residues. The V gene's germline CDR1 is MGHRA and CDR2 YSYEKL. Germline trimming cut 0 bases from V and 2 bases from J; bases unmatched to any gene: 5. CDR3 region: CASSQEETSGSTYNEQFF. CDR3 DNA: TGCGCCAGCAGCCAAGAAGAGACTAGCGGGAGTACCTACAATGAGCAGTTCTTC.

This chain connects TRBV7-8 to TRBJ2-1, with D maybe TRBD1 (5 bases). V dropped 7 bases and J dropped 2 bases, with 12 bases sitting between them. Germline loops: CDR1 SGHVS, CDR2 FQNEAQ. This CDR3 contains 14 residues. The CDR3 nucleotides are TGTGCCAGCAAACCCAGGGTGACCTACAATGAGCAGTTCTTC. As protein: CASKPRVTYNEQFF. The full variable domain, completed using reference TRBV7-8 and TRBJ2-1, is GAGVSQSPRYKVAKRGQDVALRCDPISGHVSLFWYQQALGQGPEFLTYFQNEAQLDKSGLPSDRFFAERPEGSVSTLKIQRTQQEDSAVYLCASKPRVTYNEQFFGPGTRLTVL.

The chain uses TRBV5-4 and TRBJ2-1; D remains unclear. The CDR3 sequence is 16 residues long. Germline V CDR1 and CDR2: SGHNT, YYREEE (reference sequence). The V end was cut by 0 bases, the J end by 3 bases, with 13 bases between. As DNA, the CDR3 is TGTGCCAGCAGCTTGGGCACACGACAAGGCTACAATGAGCAGTTCTTC. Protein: CASSLGTRQGYNEQFF.

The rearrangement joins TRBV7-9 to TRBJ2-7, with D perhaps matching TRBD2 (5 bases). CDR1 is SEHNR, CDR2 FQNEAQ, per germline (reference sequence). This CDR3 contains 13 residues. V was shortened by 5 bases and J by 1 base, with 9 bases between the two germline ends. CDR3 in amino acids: CASSPEGSYEQYF. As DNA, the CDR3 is TGTGCCAGCAGCCCCGAGGGATCCTACGAGCAGTACTTC.

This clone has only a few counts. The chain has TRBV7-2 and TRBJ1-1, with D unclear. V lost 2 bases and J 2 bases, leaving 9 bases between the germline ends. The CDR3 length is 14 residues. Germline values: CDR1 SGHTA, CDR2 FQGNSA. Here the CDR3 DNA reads TGTGCCAGCAGCTTATACGGCCAAAACACTGAAGCTTTCTTT. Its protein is CASSLYGQNTEAFF.

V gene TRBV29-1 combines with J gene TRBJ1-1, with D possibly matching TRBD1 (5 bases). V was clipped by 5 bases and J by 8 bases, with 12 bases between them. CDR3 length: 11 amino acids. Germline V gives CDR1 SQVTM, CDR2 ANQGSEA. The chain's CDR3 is CSVWGGFEAFF. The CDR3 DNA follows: TGCAGCGTTTGGGGCGGATTCGAAGCTTTCTTT.

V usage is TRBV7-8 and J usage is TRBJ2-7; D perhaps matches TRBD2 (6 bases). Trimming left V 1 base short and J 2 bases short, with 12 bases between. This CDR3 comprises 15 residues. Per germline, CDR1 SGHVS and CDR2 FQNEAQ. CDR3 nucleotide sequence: TGTGCCAGCAGCTTAGGCGAGCGGGCCACCTACGAGCAGTACTTC. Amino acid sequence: CASSLGERATYEQYF.

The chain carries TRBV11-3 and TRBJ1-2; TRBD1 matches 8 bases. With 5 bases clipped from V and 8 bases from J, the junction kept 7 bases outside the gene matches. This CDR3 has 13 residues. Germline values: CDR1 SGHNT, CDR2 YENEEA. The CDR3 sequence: CASSTGQGGGYTF. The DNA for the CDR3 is TGTGCCAGCAGCACCGGACAGGGCGGGGGCTACACCTTC.

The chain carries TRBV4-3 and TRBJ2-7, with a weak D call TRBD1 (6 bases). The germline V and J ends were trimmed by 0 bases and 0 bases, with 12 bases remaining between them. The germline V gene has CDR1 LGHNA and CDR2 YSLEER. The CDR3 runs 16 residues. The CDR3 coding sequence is TGCGCCAGCAGCCAAGATTACGGACAGCCCTCCTACGAGCAGTACTTC. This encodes CASSQDYGQPSYEQYF.

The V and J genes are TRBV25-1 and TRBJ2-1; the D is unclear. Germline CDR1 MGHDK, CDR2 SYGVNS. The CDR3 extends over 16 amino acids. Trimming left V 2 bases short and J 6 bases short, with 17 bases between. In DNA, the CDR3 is TGTGCCAGCAGTGAAACCCCCTTGGAAGGGTTCAATGAGCAGTTCTTC. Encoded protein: CASSETPLEGFNEQFF.

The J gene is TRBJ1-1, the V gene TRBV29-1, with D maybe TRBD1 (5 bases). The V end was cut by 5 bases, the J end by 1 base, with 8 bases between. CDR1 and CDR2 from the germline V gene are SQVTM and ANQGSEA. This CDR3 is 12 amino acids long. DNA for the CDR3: TGCAGCGTTAGAACAGGGAACACTGAAGCTTTCTTT. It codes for CSVRTGNTEAFF.

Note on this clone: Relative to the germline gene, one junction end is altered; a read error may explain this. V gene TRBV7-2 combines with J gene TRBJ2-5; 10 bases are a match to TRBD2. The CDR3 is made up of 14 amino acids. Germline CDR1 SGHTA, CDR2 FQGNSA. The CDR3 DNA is TGTGCCAGCAGATTAGGACTAGCGGAAGAGACCCAGTACTTC. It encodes CASRLGLAEETQYF. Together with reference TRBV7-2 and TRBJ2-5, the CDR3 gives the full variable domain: GAGVSQSPSNKVTEKGKDVELRCDPISGHTALYWYRQSLGQGLEFLIYFQGNSAPDKSGLPSDRFSAERTGGSVSTLTIQRTQQEDSAVYLCASRLGLAEETQYFGPGTRLLVL.

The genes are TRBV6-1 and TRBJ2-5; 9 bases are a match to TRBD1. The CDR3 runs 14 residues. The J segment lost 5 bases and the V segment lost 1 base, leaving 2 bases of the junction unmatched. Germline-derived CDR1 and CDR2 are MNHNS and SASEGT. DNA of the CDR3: TGTGCCAGCAGTGAAGGGGACAGGGTGGAGACCCAGTACTTC. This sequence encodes CASSEGDRVETQYF.

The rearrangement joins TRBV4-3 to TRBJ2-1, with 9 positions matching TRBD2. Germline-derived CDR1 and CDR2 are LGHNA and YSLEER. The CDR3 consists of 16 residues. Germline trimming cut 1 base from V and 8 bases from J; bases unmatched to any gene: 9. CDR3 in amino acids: CASSQVGREGGYEQFF. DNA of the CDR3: TGCGCCAGCAGCCAAGTGGGGCGGGAGGGCGGCTATGAGCAGTTCTTC.

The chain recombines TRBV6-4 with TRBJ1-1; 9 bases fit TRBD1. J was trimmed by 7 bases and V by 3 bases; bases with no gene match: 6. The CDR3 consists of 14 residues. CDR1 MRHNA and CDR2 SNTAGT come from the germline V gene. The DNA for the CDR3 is TGTGCCAGCAGTGATGGACAGGGGCTGGATGAAGCTTTCTTT. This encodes CASSDGQGLDEAFF.

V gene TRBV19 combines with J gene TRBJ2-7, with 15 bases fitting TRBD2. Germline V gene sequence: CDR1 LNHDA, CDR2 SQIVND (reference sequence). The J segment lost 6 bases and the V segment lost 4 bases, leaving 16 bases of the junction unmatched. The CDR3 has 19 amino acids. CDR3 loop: CASSTLGHGLAGGSLEQYF. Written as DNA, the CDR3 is TGTGCCAGTAGTACCCTGGGTCACGGACTAGCGGGAGGGTCCCTCGAGCAGTACTTC.

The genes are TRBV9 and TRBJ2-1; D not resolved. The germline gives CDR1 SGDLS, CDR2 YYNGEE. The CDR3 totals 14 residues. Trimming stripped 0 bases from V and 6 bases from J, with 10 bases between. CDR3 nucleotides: TGTGCCAGCAGCGTAGCCCCTCTTTCCAATGAGCAGTTCTTC. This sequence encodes CASSVAPLSNEQFF.

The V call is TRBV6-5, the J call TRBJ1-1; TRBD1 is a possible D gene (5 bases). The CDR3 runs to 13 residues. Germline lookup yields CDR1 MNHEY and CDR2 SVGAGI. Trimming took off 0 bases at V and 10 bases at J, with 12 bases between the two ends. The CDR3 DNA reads TGTGCCAGCAGTTACTCTATAGGGGTAGTAGCTTTCTTT. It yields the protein CASSYSIGVVAFF.

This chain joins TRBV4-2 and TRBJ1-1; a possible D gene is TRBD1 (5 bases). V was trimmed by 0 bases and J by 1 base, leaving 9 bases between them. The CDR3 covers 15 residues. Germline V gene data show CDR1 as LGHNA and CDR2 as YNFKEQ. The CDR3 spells CASSQDGTPNTEAFF. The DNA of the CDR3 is TGTGCCAGCAGCCAAGATGGGACGCCGAACACTGAAGCTTTCTTT.

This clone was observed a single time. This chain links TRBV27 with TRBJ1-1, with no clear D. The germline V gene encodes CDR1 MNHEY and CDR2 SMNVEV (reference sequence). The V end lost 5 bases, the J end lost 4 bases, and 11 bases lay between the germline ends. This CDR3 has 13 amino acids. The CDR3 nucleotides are TGTGCCAGCAGTCCTTCCTGGGGCACTGAAGCTTTCTTT. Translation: CASSPSWGTEAFF.

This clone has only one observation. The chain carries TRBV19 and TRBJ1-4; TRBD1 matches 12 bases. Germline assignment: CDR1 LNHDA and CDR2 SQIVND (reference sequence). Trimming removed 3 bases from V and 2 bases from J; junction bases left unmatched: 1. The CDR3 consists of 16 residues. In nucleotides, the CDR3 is TGTGCCAGTAGTATCGGGACAGGGGGCACTAATGAAAAACTGTTTTTT. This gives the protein CASSIGTGGTNEKLFF.

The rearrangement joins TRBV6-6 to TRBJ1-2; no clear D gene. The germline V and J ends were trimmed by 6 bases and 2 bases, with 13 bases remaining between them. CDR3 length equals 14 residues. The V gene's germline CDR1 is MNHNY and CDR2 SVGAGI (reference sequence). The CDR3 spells CASSSYGENYGYTF. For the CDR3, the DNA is TGTGCCAGCAGCTCGTATGGGGAAAACTATGGCTACACCTTC.

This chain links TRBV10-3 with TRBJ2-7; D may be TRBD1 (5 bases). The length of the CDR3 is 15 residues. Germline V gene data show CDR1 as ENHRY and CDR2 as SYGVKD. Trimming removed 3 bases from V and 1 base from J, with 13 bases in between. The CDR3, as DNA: TGTGCCATCAGTGACACTATGGGGCTTTCCTACGAGCAGTACTTC. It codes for CAISDTMGLSYEQYF.

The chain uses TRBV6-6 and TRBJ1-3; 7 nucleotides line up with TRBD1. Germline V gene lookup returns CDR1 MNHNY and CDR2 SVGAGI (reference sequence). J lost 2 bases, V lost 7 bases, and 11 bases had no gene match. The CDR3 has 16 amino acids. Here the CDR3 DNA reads TGTGCCAGCACCACACAGGGGTTAGAGACTGGAAACACCATATATTTT. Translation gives CASTTQGLETGNTIYF.

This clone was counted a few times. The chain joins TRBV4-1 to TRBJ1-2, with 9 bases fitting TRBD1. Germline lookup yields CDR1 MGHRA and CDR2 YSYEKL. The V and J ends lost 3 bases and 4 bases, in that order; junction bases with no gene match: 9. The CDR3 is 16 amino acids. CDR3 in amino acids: CASSHSPGTGSYGYTF. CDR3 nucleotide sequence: TGCGCCAGCAGCCATTCACCTGGGACAGGGAGCTATGGCTACACCTTC.

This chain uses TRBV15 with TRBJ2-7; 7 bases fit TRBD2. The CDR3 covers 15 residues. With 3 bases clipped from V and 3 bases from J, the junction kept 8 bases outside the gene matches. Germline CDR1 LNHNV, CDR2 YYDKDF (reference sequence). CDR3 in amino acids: CATSRRAGSLYEQYF. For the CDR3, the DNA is TGTGCCACCAGCAGGAGAGCGGGAAGTCTCTACGAGCAGTACTTC.

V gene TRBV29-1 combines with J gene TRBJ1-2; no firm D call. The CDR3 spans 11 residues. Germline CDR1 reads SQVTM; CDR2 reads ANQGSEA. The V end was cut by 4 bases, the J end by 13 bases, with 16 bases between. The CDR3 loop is CSVVSSIGPTF. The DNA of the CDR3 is TGCAGCGTTGTTAGTTCGATTGGGCCCACCTTC.